These 14 T cell receptor beta chains share one sample of origin, sequenced in a study of Tregs in tolerant kidney transplant recipients (dated by TCRdb to between 2017 and 2020). Libraries were built with the immunoSEQ multiplex PCR assay. TCRdb limited this immuneACCESS table to in-frame rearrangements with V and J called. A share of clones is missing; checked studies link under half to unresolved V genes, and the rest is unexplained. Recorded for this sample are some 250,000 clones; 84% of them occurred a single time. The top ten constitute 0.5% to 0.65% of the sample. The sequenced sample consisted of CD4+ T cells from blood. These receptors were obtained from a human donor in good health.

J is TRBJ2-6 and V is TRBV15; no reliable D call. Germline loops: CDR1 LNHNV, CDR2 YYDKDF (reference sequence). V lost 0 bases and J lost 0, with 9 bases in between. This CDR3 has 17 amino acids. In nucleotides, the CDR3 is TGTGCCACCAGCAGAGATGCGATTCACTCTGGGGCCAACGTCCTGACTTTC. It is translated as CATSRDAIHSGANVLTF.

In its sample, this clone was seen a few times. The CDR3 reads CASRRINEKLFF. CDR3 nucleotides: TGTGCCAGCAGACGGATTAATGAAAAACTGTTTTTT. V is TRBV28 and J is TRBJ1-4; D is unresolved. The germline V and J ends were trimmed by 6 bases and 4 bases, with 6 bases remaining between them. This CDR3 has 12 amino acids. Germline V CDR1 and CDR2: MDHEN, SYDVKM.

The chain joins TRBV2 to TRBJ1-1, with D possibly TRBD1 on 5 matching bases. The CDR3 contains 13 residues. The V gene lost 5 bases and the J gene lost 3 bases, with 10 bases spanning the gap. In germline, CDR1 is SNHLY, CDR2 FYNNEI. This CDR3 is CASSTHRYTEAFF. CDR3 bases: TGTGCCAGCAGTACCCACAGGTACACTGAAGCTTTCTTT.

The J gene is TRBJ2-1, the V gene TRBV7-3; D tentatively fits TRBD1 or TRBD2 (7 bases each). The V and J ends lost 5 bases and 9 bases respectively, with 20 bases between them. The CDR3 extends over 15 amino acids. Germline-derived CDR1 and CDR2 are SGHTA and FQGTGA. CDR3 DNA: TGTGCCAGCAGCCCCCAGAGGGGGCCGGGAGGTGAGCAGTTCTTC. Translating gives CASSPQRGPGGEQFF.

The genes are TRBV5-5 and TRBJ2-5; possibly TRBD1 for D (5 bases). The germline V and J ends were trimmed by 0 bases and 1 base, with 7 bases remaining between them. Germline CDR1 SGHKS, CDR2 YYEKEE (reference sequence). CDR3 size: 14 residues. For the CDR3, the DNA is TGTGCCAGCAGCTTGGCAGGGTTCCAAGAGACCCAGTACTTC. It codes for CASSLAGFQETQYF.

The DNA of the CDR3 is TGTGCCAGCCCTCCTAGGACAGCTAGCAATCAGCCCCAGCATTTT. Protein product: CASPPRTASNQPQHF. This sequence joins TRBV7-6 and TRBJ1-5; possible D gene TRBD1, 6 bases. There are 15 residues in the CDR3. With 8 bases removed from V and 0 bases from J, the gap between germline ends came to 14 bases. Germline V gene sequence: CDR1 SGHVS, CDR2 FNYEAQ. Looking up the rest from reference TRBV7-6 and TRBJ1-5 gives the full variable domain: GAGVSQSPRYKVTKRGQDVALRCDPISGHVSLYWYRQALGQGPEFLTYFNYEAQQDKSGLPNDRFSAERPEGSISTLTIQRTEQRDSAMYRCASPPRTASNQPQHFGDGTRLSIL.

This chain links TRBV21-1 with TRBJ1-2; the table's D call, TRBD1, has no DNA check behind it. TRBV21-1 is recorded as a pseudogene. This CDR3 spans 13 amino acids. The chain's CDR3 is CASSKADREGYTF. The CDR3 DNA reads as TGTGCCAGCAGCAAAGCTGACAGGGAAGGCTACACCTTC.

The chain combines TRBV6-5 with TRBJ1-5; D remains unclear. The CDR3 length is 13 residues. V was trimmed by 0 bases and J by 4 bases, leaving 4 bases between them. Germline-derived CDR1 and CDR2 are MNHEY and SVGAGI. CDR3 sequence (DNA): TGTGCCAGCAGTTACTCATGGAATCAGCCCCAGCATTTT. This sequence encodes CASSYSWNQPQHF.

This sequence joins TRBV7-2 and TRBJ1-2; 7 bases match TRBD1. The ends lost 4 bases at V and 4 bases at J; junction bases unmatched: 6. From germline, CDR1 is SGHTA and CDR2 FQGNSA. There are 14 residues in the CDR3. CDR3 region: CASSSNRGAYGYTF. The CDR3 coding sequence is TGTGCCAGCAGCTCAAACAGGGGAGCCTATGGCTACACCTTC. Filled out from reference TRBV7-2 and TRBJ1-2, the complete variable domain reads GAGVSQSPSNKVTEKGKDVELRCDPISGHTALYWYRQSLGQGLEFLIYFQGNSAPDKSGLPSDRFSAERTGGSVSTLTIQRTQQEDSAVYLCASSSNRGAYGYTFGSGTRLTVV.

The V gene is TRBV6-1, the J gene TRBJ1-5; 8 positions match TRBD1. CDR1 and CDR2 (germline): MNHNS, SASEGT. The CDR3 has 14 amino acids. V lost 5 bases to trimming and J lost 3 bases; unmatched junction nucleotides: 3. CDR3 in amino acids: CASSNRGANQPQHF. CDR3 in DNA: TGTGCCAGCAGTAACAGGGGGGCCAATCAGCCCCAGCATTTT.

V is TRBV5-4 and J is TRBJ1-2, with 9 bases lining up with TRBD1. Germline trimming cut 3 bases from V and 2 bases from J; bases unmatched to any gene: 2. The CDR3 contains 14 residues. Germline V gives CDR1 SGHNT, CDR2 YYREEE (reference sequence). CDR3 nucleotide sequence: TGTGCCAGCAGCTCCGGACAGGGGAACTATGGCTACACCTTC. Translated: CASSSGQGNYGYTF. The entire variable domain, with the rest obtained from reference TRBV5-4 and TRBJ1-2, is as follows: ETGVTQSPTHLIKTRGQQVTLRCSSQSGHNTVSWYQQALGQGPQFIFQYYREEENGRGNFPPRFSGLQFPNYSSELNVNALELDDSALYLCASSSGQGNYGYTFGSGTRLTVV.

The V call is TRBV10-3, the J call TRBJ1-3; 7 bases line up with TRBD1. The CDR3 has 17 residues. CDR1 is ENHRY and CDR2 is SYGVKD in the germline V gene. V shed 6 bases, J shed 0 bases, and the junction held 11 bases outside the gene matches. CDR3 amino acids: CAIRGTAQNFSGNTIYF. The CDR3 DNA sequence: TGTGCCATCAGAGGGACAGCCCAAAATTTCTCTGGAAACACCATATATTTT.

The rearrangement uses TRBV7-3 and TRBJ2-1; 8 bases line up with TRBD2. V was clipped by 2 bases and J by 4 bases; unmatched bases: 7. CDR1 SGHTA and CDR2 FQGTGA come from the germline V gene. The CDR3 has 16 residues. This CDR3 reads CASSLFRGGNYNEQFF. CDR3 nucleotides: TGTGCCAGCAGCTTATTCCGCGGGGGGAATTACAATGAGCAGTTCTTC. Full variable domain (outside the CDR3, taken from reference TRBV7-3 and TRBJ2-1): GAGVSQTPSNKVTEKGKYVELRCDPISGHTALYWYRQSLGQGPEFLIYFQGTGAADDSGLPNDRFFAVRPEGSVSTLKIQRTERGDSAVYLCASSLFRGGNYNEQFFGPGTRLTVL.

This chain uses TRBV13 with TRBJ1-2; 7 bases line up with TRBD1. V gave up 2 bases and J gave up 1 base; unmatched junction bases: 4. The germline V gene has CDR1 PRHDT and CDR2 FYEKMQ (reference sequence). The CDR3 sequence is 15 residues long. This CDR3 is CASSLRGQVNYGYTF. The CDR3 DNA reads as TGTGCCAGCAGCTTAAGAGGACAGGTTAACTATGGCTACACCTTC.